This T cell receptor (beta chain) was retrieved from a study of T cells in Graves' hyperthyroidism and ophthalmopathy. This clonotype was observed a few times. The CDR3 runs to 15 residues. In germline, CDR1 is MNHEY, CDR2 SVGAGI. Trimming shortened V by 2 bases and J by 7 bases, and 15 bases separated the two germline ends. Amplification yielded TCR beta CDR3 regions, with RNA transcripts as the source. RT-PCR in the first round (using the HTBI primer set) targeted the TCR CDR3. TCRdb itself ran the multiplex PCR reads through MiXCR, one entry per CDR3 protein. The sample has hundreds of thousands of distinct CDR3 sequences, roughly 15% seen once.

The receptor was derived from a woman in her 40s with Graves' ophthalmopathy. V usage is TRBV6-5 and J usage is TRBJ1-5, with D possibly being TRBD1 (5 bases). Sequencing used blood. The CDR3 DNA reads as TGTGCCAGCAGTTACCGGCAGGGATCCGGCCAGCCCCAGCATTTT. It encodes CASSYRQGSGQPQHF.